The present T cell receptor (beta chain) was sequenced within a study of cytomegalovirus exposure and HLA in healthy donors. The CDR3 length is 14 residues. Germline CDR1 and CDR2: SGHRS and YFSETQ. V shed 7 bases and J shed 0 bases, with 12 bases lying between them. A word on this clone: The antigen remains undetermined.

In the PCR, 60 Vbeta and 13 Jbeta primers were used. The protocol was immunoSEQ multiplex PCR, while the TCRdb copy is restricted to in-frame clones and leaves out a portion. The sample has roughly 200,000 clones, roughly 85% seen once. Study-wide results and limits: Sequence variants that were highly shared formed a cluster that was likely a sequencing artifact. The CMV antigen specificity of a few CMV-associated chains was confirmed through in vitro analysis. There were 164 TCR beta chains listed as cytomegalovirus-associated.

The sequenced material came from PBMCs. This sequence was found in a woman aged 45-65 years in good health and CMV-seronegative. V and J are TRBV5-1 and TRBJ2-3; D is uncertain. CDR3 in amino acids: CASQRQTSTDTQYF. The CDR3 bases are TGCGCCAGCCAACGACAAACTAGCACAGATACGCAGTATTTT. Together with reference TRBV5-1 and TRBJ2-3, the CDR3 gives the full variable domain: KAGVTQTPRYLIKTRGQQVTLSCSPISGHRSVSWYQQTPGQGLQFLFEYFSETQRNKGNFPGRFSGRQFSNSRSEMNVSTLELGDSALYLCASQRQTSTDTQYFGPGTRLTVL.